A single TCR beta chain is shown here with its context. The antigen remains unidentified. Primers for the PCR totalled 60 Vbeta and 13 Jbeta. Some clones are missing from TCRdb's copy, which holds only in-frame ones; the method was immunoSEQ multiplex PCR. This table holds roughly 130,000 clones, 80% to 85% found once. The data originate from a study of cytomegalovirus exposure and HLA in healthy donors. Germline values: CDR1 SQVTM, CDR2 ANQGSEA. This CDR3 has 22 amino acids. V dropped 7 bases and J dropped 2; count of bases not matched to a gene: 25. General study results and limits: Owing to their indistinguishability, certain V segments, notably TRBV6-2 and TRBV6-3, were excluded.

This receptor was obtained from a male donor in good health and CMV-seropositive. The V call is TRBV29-1, the J call TRBJ2-3; the match to TRBD2 covers 15 bases. The sample consisted of PBMCs. The CDR3 here is CSAPSTRRTSGRGPQITDTQYF. CDR3 nucleotides: TGCAGCGCCCCTTCCACTAGGCGGACTAGCGGGAGGGGCCCACAGATCACAGATACGCAGTATTTT.